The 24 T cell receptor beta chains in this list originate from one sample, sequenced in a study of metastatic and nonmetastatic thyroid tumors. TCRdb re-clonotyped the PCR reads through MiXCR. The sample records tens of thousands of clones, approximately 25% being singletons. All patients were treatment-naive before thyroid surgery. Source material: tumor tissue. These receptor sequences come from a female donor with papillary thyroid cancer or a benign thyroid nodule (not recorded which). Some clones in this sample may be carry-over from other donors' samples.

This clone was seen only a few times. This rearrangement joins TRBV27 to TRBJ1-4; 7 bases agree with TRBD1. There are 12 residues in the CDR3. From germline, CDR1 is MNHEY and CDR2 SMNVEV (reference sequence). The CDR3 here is CDQDRPNEKLFF. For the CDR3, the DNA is TGTGACCAGGACAGGCCGAATGAAAAACTGTTTTTT.

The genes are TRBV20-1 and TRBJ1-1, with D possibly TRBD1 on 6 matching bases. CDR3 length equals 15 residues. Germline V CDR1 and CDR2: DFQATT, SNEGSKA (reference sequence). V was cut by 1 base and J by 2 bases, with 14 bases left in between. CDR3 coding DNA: TGCAGTGCTAGAGTAGCGTCGGGACAAAACACTGAAGCTTTCTTT. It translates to CSARVASGQNTEAFF.

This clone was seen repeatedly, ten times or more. The CDR3 bases are TGTGCCAGTGCGGGACTAGGGGGATCAGGTGAGCAGTTCTTC. Translated: CASAGLGGSGEQFF. This chain links TRBV19 with TRBJ2-1; 8 positions match TRBD2. J was trimmed by 9 bases and V by 8 bases; bases with no gene match: 12. The germline V gene has CDR1 LNHDA and CDR2 SQIVND (reference sequence). The CDR3 extends over 14 amino acids.

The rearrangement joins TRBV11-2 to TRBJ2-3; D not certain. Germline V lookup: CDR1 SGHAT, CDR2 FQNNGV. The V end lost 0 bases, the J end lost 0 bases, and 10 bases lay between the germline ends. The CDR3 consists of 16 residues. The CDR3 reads CASSLDHVTSTDTQYF. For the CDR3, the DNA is TGTGCCAGCAGCTTAGATCACGTTACTAGCACAGATACGCAGTATTTT.

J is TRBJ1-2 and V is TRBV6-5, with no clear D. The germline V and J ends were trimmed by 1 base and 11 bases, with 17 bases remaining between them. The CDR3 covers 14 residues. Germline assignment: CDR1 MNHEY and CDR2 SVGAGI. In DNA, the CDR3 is TGTGCCAGCAGTTACTACGCGGAAATGGGTGGATACACCTTC. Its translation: CASSYYAEMGGYTF.

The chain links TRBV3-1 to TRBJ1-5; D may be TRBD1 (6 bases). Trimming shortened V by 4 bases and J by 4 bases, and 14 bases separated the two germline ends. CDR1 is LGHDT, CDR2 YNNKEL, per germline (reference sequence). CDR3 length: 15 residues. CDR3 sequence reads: CASSPRDKPNQPQHF. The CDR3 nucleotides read TGTGCCAGCAGCCCGCGGGACAAGCCGAATCAGCCCCAGCATTTT.

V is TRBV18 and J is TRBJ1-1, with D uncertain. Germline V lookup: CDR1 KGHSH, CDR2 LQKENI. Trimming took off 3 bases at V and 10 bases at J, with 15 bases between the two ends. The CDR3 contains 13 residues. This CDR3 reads CASSPSRNLAAFF. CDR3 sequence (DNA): TGTGCCAGCTCACCTAGTCGAAACCTGGCAGCTTTCTTT.

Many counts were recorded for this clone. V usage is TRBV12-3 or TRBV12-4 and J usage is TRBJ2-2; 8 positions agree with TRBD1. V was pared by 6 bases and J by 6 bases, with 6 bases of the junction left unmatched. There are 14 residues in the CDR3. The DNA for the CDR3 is TGTGCCAGCAGAACCGGGACAGGCGCCGGGGAGCTGTTTTTT. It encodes CASRTGTGAGELFF.

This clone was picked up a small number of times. CDR3 amino acids: CAGSDGSGRKTQYF. In DNA form, the CDR3 reads TGTGCCGGTAGTGACGGTAGCGGGAGGAAGACCCAGTACTTC. The chain employs TRBV2 and TRBJ2-5; 10 positions match TRBD2. The CDR3 has 14 amino acids. Germline V gene lookup returns CDR1 SNHLY and CDR2 FYNNEI. The ends lost 11 bases at V and 6 bases at J; junction bases unmatched: 12.

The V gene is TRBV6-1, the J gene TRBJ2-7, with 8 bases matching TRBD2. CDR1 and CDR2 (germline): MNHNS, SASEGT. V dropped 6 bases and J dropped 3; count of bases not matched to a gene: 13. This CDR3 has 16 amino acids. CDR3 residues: CASRTPWGAGGYEQYF. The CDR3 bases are TGTGCCAGCAGGACCCCGTGGGGGGCGGGGGGCTACGAGCAGTACTTC.

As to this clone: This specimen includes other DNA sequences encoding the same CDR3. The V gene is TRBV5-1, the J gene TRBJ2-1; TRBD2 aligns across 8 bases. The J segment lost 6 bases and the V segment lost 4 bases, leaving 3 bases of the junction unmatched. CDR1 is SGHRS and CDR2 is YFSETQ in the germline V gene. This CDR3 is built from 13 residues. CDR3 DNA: TGCGCCAGCAGCCTAGGGACTAGCAATGAGCAGTTCTTC. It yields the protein CASSLGTSNEQFF.

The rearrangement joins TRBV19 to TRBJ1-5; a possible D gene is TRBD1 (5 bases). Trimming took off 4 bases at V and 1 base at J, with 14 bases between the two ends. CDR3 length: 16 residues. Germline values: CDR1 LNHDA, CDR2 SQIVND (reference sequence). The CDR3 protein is CASSRGNLGSNQPQHF. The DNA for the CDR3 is TGTGCCAGTAGTAGGGGGAATTTGGGGAGCAATCAGCCCCAGCATTTT.

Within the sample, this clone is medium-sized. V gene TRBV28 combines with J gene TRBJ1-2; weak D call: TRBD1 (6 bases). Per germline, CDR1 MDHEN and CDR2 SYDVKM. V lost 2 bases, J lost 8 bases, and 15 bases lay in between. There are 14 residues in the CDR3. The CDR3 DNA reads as TGTGCCAGCAGTTTACCCACAGGGTTTAACGGCTACACCTTC. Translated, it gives CASSLPTGFNGYTF.

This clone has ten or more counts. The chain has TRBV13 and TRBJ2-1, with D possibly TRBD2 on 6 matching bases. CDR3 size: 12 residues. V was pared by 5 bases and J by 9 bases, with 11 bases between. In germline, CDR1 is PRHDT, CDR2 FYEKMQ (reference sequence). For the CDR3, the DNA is TGTGCCAGCAGCCTTAGGGGAGGTGAGCAGTTCTTC. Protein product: CASSLRGGEQFF.

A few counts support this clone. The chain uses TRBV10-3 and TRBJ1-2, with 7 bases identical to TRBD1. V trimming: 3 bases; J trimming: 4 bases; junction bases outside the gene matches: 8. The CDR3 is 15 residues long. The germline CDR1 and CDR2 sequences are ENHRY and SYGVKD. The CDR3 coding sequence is TGTGCCATCAGTGAAAGGACAGGTGCCTCCTATGGCTACACCTTC. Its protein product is CAISERTGASYGYTF.

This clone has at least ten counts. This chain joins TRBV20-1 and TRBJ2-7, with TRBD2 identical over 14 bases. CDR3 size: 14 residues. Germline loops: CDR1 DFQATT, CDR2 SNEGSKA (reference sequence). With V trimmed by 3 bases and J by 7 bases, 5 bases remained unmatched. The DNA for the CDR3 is TGCAGTGCTAGGGGACTAGCGGGAGCATCTGAGCAGTACTTC. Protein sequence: CSARGLAGASEQYF.

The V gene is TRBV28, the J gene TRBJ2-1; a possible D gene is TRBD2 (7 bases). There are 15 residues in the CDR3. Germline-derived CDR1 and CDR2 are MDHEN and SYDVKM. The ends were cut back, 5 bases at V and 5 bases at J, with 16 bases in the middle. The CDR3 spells CASSQRLGGDNEQFF. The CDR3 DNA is TGTGCCAGCAGTCAACGACTAGGGGGGGACAATGAGCAGTTCTTC.

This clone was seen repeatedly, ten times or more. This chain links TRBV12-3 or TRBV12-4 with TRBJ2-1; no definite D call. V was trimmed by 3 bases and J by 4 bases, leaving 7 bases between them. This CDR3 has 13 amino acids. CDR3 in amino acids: CASSFLEYNEQFF. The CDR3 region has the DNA TGTGCCAGCAGTTTCTTGGAATACAATGAGCAGTTCTTC.

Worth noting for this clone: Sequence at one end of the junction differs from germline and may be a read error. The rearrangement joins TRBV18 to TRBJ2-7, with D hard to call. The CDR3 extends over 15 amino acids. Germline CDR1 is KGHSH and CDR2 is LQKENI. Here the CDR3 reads CTSSLTGPTPYEQYF. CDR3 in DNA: TGTACCAGCTCACTTACCGGACCCACCCCCTACGAGCAGTACTTC.

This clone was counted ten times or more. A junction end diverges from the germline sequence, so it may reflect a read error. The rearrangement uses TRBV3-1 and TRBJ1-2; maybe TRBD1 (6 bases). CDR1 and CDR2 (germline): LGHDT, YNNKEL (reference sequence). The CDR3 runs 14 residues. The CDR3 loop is CASHNRARNDGYAF. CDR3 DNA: TGTGCCAGCCACAACAGGGCGAGAAACGATGGCTACGCCTTC.

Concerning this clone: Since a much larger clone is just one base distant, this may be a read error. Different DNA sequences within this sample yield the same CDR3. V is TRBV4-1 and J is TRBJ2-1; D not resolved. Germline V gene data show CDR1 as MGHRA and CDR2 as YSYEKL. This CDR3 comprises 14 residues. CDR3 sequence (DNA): TGTGCCAGCAGCCAGTCTCAAGGCTACAATGAGCAGTTCTTC. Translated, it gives CASSQSQGYNEQFF.

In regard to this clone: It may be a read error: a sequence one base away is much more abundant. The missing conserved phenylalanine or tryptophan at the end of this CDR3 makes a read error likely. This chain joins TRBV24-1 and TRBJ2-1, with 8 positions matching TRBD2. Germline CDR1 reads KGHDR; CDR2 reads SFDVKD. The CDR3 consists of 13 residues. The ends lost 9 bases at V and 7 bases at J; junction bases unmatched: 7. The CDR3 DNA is TGTGCCACCGGAAGCGGGAGTCTAAATGAGCAGTTCCCC. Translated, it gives CATGSGSLNEQFP.

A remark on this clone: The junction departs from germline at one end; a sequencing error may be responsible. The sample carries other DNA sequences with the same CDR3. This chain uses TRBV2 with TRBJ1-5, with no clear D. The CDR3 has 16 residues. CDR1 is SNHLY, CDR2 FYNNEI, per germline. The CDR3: CASSPLGRARGQPQHF. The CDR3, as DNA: TGTGCAAGCAGCCCCCTGGGGAGGGCGCGCGGTCAGCCCCAGCATTTT.

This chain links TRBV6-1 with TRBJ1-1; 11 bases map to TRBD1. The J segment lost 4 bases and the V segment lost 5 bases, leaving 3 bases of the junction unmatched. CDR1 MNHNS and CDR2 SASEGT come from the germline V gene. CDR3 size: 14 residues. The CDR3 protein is CASSPGQGVTEAFF. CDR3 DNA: TGTGCCAGCAGTCCGGGACAGGGGGTCACTGAAGCTTTCTTT.